The 10 T cell receptor beta chains below were found in one sample sequenced in a study of T cells after yellow fever vaccination. Using its own MiXCR run on the 5' RACE reads, TCRdb lists one record per CDR3 protein. The table records 150,000 to 200,000 distinct CDR3 sequences, approximately 11% of them present only once. The sample was CD8+ T cells sorted from PBMCs, taken 15 days after the yellow fever booster vaccination. The receptors come from a man between 18 and 35 years old who received the YFV17D yellow fever vaccine.

V is TRBV5-1 and J is TRBJ2-1; no firm D call. CDR3 size: 15 residues. With 2 bases removed from V and 0 bases from J, the gap between germline ends came to 9 bases. Looked up from germline, CDR1 is SGHRS and CDR2 is YFSETQ. CDR3 in DNA: TGCGCCAGCAGCTTCCAATTCCGCTCCTACAATGAGCAGTTCTTC. This sequence encodes CASSFQFRSYNEQFF.

This clonotype was counted a single time. This chain connects TRBV6-2 or TRBV6-3 to TRBJ1-5; 7 bases line up with TRBD1. The germline CDR1 and CDR2 sequences are MNHEY and SVGEGT. CDR3 length: 16 residues. Trimming at V came to 6 bases and at J to 5 bases, leaving 13 bases not matched to a gene. CDR3 sequence: CASSSPPGGLDQPQHF. CDR3 DNA sequence: TGTGCCAGCAGCTCCCCCCCAGGGGGGCTTGATCAGCCCCAGCATTTT.

This clonotype was seen a handful of times. The chain employs TRBV3-1 and TRBJ2-7, with D hard to call. The CDR3 loop spans 14 amino acids. V gave up 2 bases and J gave up 2 bases, with 10 bases separating them. CDR1 LGHDT and CDR2 YNNKEL come from the germline V gene (reference sequence). The CDR3 reads CASSQPLLPYEQYF. Here the CDR3 DNA reads TGTGCCAGCAGCCAACCACTTCTTCCCTACGAGCAGTACTTC.

The rearrangement uses TRBV7-8 and TRBJ2-6; D is unclear. CDR3 size: 16 residues. Per germline, CDR1 SGHVS and CDR2 FQNEAQ. With 1 base removed from V and 0 bases from J, the gap between germline ends came to 7 bases. In DNA, the CDR3 is TGTGCCAGCAGCTTAGGCCCTAGCTCTGGGGCCAACGTCCTGACTTTC. Its translation: CASSLGPSSGANVLTF.

V is TRBV6-2 or TRBV6-3 and J is TRBJ2-7, with unresolved D. V shed 10 bases and J shed 7 bases, with 17 bases lying between them. The CDR3 consists of 12 residues. Germline V gene sequence: CDR1 MNHEY, CDR2 SVGEGT. CDR3 in amino acids: CATNTGIGEQYV. CDR3 DNA sequence: TGTGCCACTAACACGGGTATAGGAGAGCAGTACGTC.

CDR3 residues: CASSKGTGPREQFF. The CDR3 DNA reads as TGTGCCAGCAGCAAAGGGACAGGGCCCCGGGAGCAGTTCTTC. This chain links TRBV21-1 with TRBJ2-1; TRBD1 is the table's D call and was not checked against the DNA. TRBV21-1 is noted as a pseudogene. This CDR3 spans 14 amino acids.

This clonotype came up a few times. The chain employs TRBV6-5 and TRBJ1-6; D remains ambiguous. Germline loops: CDR1 MNHEY, CDR2 SVGAGI. The germline V and J ends were trimmed by 0 bases and 10 bases, with 19 bases remaining between them. There are 17 residues in the CDR3. The CDR3 protein is CASSYSSGRAYISPLHF. The CDR3 DNA follows: TGTGCCAGCAGTTACTCGTCCGGTCGGGCCTATATCTCACCCCTCCACTTT.

This clonotype occurred a few times. The chain couples TRBV12-3 or TRBV12-4 to TRBJ2-3, with TRBD2 matching over 8 bases. The junction had 5 bases not matched to a gene; V was cut back by 3 bases and J by 6 bases. The length of the CDR3 is 14 residues. The CDR3 region is CASSFLAGRDTQYF. The DNA of the CDR3 is TGTGCCAGCAGTTTTTTAGCGGGGAGGGATACGCAGTATTTT.

This rearrangement joins TRBV11-2 to TRBJ2-1; 12 positions match TRBD2. The ends lost 3 bases at V and 1 base at J; junction bases unmatched: 10. There are 19 residues in the CDR3. From germline, CDR1 is SGHAT and CDR2 FQNNGV. The DNA of the CDR3 is TGTGCCAGCAGCTTGAGACTAGCGGGGGCCATACCTTCCTACAATGAGCAGTTCTTC. Protein sequence: CASSLRLAGAIPSYNEQFF. Full variable domain (outside the CDR3, taken from reference TRBV11-2 and TRBJ2-1): EAGVAQSPRYKIIEKRQSVAFWCNPISGHATLYWYQQILGQGPKLLIQFQNNGVVDDSQLPKDRFSAERLKGVDSTLKIQPAKLEDSAVYLCASSLRLAGAIPSYNEQFFGPGTRLTVL.

This sequence joins TRBV11-2 and TRBJ2-5; D is unclear. Germline V gene sequence: CDR1 SGHAT, CDR2 FQNNGV. There are 16 residues in the CDR3. The ends were cut back, 1 base at V and 5 bases at J, with 17 bases in the middle. Written as DNA, the CDR3 is TGTGCCAGCAGCTTAGGAGGCCAGCCAGGTGTGGAGACCCAGTACTTC. Translated: CASSLGGQPGVETQYF.